Listed below are T cell receptor beta chains from one sample, sequenced in a study of cytomegalovirus exposure and HLA in healthy donors. Sequencing was performed with immunoSEQ multiplex PCR; in TCRdb, only in-frame clones are kept and a portion is missing. Recorded for this sample: over 45,000 clones. The sample consisted of PBMCs. These receptors were collected from a woman aged 18-35 years in good health and CMV-seronegative. Each CDR3 is given with its conserved first and last residue. D genes are given only for firm matches.

>-|TRBJ1-2|TRBV9
CASSFRDSPGYGYTF
TGTGCCAGCAGCTTCCGAGACAGCCCTGGGTATGGCTACACCTTC
>-|TRBJ1-2|TRBV7-8
CASSLSVAENYGYTF
TGTGCCAGCAGCTTGTCGGTGGCGGAGAACTATGGCTACACCTTC
>-|TRBJ2-1|TRBV7-3
CASSPPAVNEQFF
TGTGCCAGCAGCCCGCCCGCGGTCAATGAGCAGTTCTTC
>-|TRBJ1-2|TRBV9
CASSVSDYGYTF
TGTGCCAGCAGCGTATCAGACTATGGCTACACCTTC
>TRBD1|TRBJ1-1|TRBV19
CASSRDRATEAFF
TGTGCCAGTAGTAGGGACAGGGCCACTGAAGCTTTCTTT
>TRBD2|TRBJ2-1|TRBV29-1
CGGAGGNYNEQFF
TGCGGGGGGGCGGGAGGAAACTACAATGAGCAGTTCTTC
>-|TRBJ2-5|TRBV9
CASSASLSPPETQYF
TGTGCCAGCAGCGCCTCCTTATCCCCCCCAGAGACCCAGTACTTC
>-|TRBJ1-1|TRBV6-5
CASSFRTAETRTEAFF
TGTGCCAGCAGTTTCCGGACAGCCGAAACTAGGACTGAAGCTTTCTTT
>-|TRBJ1-2|TRBV2
CASSDHGAGDYGYTF
TGTGCCAGCAGTGATCACGGGGCAGGGGACTATGGCTACACCTTC
>-|TRBJ1-5|TRBV5-6
CASSLGAGGGNQPQHF
TGTGCCAGCAGCTTGGGGGCGGGGGGCGGCAATCAGCCCCAGCATTTT
>TRBD1|TRBJ1-3|TRBV5-3
CARSFQGASGNTIYF
TGTGCCAGAAGCTTCCAGGGGGCTTCAGGAAACACCATATATTTT
>-|TRBJ1-2|TRBV7-9
CASSLGYGNYGYTF
TGTGCCAGCAGCTTAGGCTACGGTAACTATGGCTACACCTTC
>TRBD1|TRBJ1-3|TRBV5-1
CASSFQGAASGNTIYF
TGCGCCAGCAGCTTTCAGGGGGCGGCCTCTGGAAACACCATATATTTT
>-|TRBJ2-7|TRBV18
CASPISPQDSYEQYF
TGTGCCAGCCCAATAAGTCCACAGGACTCCTACGAGCAGTACTTC
>-|TRBJ2-6|TRBV6-6
CASSYPRVPGANVLTF
TGTGCCAGCAGTTACCCGAGGGTACCTGGGGCCAACGTCCTGACTTTC
>-|TRBJ2-4|TRBV5-1
CASSLTGIGLAKNIQYF
TGCGCCAGCAGCTTGACCGGAATCGGGTTAGCCAAAAACATTCAGTACTTC
>TRBD1|TRBJ1-1|TRBV12-5
CASGLVPDGTVNTEAFF
TGTGCTAGTGGTTTGGTACCCGACGGGACAGTGAACACTGAAGCTTTCTTT
>TRBD1|TRBJ2-3|TRBV2
CASSPGQGWDTQYF
TGTGCCAGCAGTCCGGGACAGGGATGGGATACGCAGTATTTT
>-|TRBJ1-4|TRBV5-6
CASSFGGGEKLFF
TGTGCCAGCAGCTTTGGCGGGGGAGAAAAACTGTTTTTT
>-|TRBJ1-6|TRBV5-1
CASSLLSSYNSPLHF
TGCGCCAGCAGCTTACTTAGCTCCTATAATTCACCCCTCCACTTT
>-|TRBJ2-7|TRBV18
CASSPRRIGTEAYEQYF
TGTGCCAGCTCACCACGTCGAATCGGGACTGAGGCCTACGAGCAGTACTTC
>-|TRBJ1-1|TRBV5-1
CASSGSWGGGMNTEAFF
TGCGCCAGCAGCGGGTCGTGGGGAGGTGGAATGAACACTGAAGCTTTCTTT
>TRBD1|TRBJ1-4|TRBV5-4
CASSSPGQGNEKLFF
TGTGCCAGCAGCTCCCCGGGACAGGGAAACGAAAAACTGTTTTTT
>-|TRBJ2-2|TRBV5-1
CASSSQGPGELFF
TGCGCCAGCAGCTCGCAGGGGCCCGGGGAGCTGTTTTTT
>-|TRBJ1-3|TRBV4-1
CASSQDRAGNTIYF
TGCGCCAGCAGCCAAGACAGGGCTGGAAACACCATATATTTT
>TRBD1|TRBJ2-7|TRBV15
CATSRGGQGIYEQYF
TGTGCCACCAGCAGAGGGGGACAGGGAATTTACGAGCAGTACTTC
>-|TRBJ2-2|TRBV6-5
CASSYSDTLSGELFF
TGTGCCAGCAGTTACTCTGACACTTTATCCGGGGAGCTGTTTTTT
>TRBD2|TRBJ2-3|TRBV30
CAWSLAGGTDTQYF
TGTGCCTGGAGTCTAGCGGGTGGCACAGATACGCAGTATTTT
>-|TRBJ2-5|TRBV5-1
CASSFGQKETQYF
TGCGCCAGCAGCTTTGGGCAGAAAGAGACCCAGTACTTC
>-|TRBJ2-6|TRBV27
CASSPIVYTAGGANVLTF
TGTGCCAGCAGTCCTATAGTTTACACGGCGGGGGGGGCCAACGTCCTGACTTTC
>TRBD2|TRBJ2-5|TRBV11-3
CASSLISGGRVTQYF
TGTGCCAGCAGCTTAATTAGCGGGGGACGGGTGACCCAGTACTTC
>-|TRBJ2-7|TRBV7-6
CASSSADGDSYEQYF
TGTGCCAGCAGCTCCGCGGACGGCGACAGCTACGAGCAGTACTTC
>-|TRBJ2-7|TRBV30
CAWSVIRTRYEQYF
TGTGCCTGGAGTGTAATAAGGACACGCTACGAGCAGTACTTC
>-|TRBJ1-2|TRBV4-1
CASSPGPGDGYTF
TGCGCCAGCAGCCCCGGTCCAGGGGACGGCTACACCTTC
>TRBD2|TRBJ2-7|TRBV12-5
CASGFRSGLAGFSSYEQYF
TGTGCTAGTGGTTTCCGGAGTGGACTAGCGGGATTTTCCTCCTACGAGCAGTACTTC